Following are 25 T cell receptor beta chains from one sample sequenced in a study of blood T cell repertoires in COVID-19. Only in-frame clones appear in the TCRdb table, and some are missing; sequencing was by immunoSEQ multiplex PCR. The profile covers 200,000 to 300,000 clones, with approximately 85% appearing a single time and approximately 5.1% taken by the ten largest. The sequenced material came from peripheral blood. The receptors stem from a man in his fifties or sixties with COVID-19, enrolled during active disease.

The chain is built from TRBV19 and TRBJ2-1; D unclear. Per the germline V gene, CDR1 is LNHDA and CDR2 is SQIVND (reference sequence). The CDR3 totals 16 residues. Deletions cut 8 bases from V and 0 bases from J, with 17 bases between. The CDR3 here is CASSKAGLGSYNEQFF. The CDR3 DNA reads as TGTGCCAGTTCCAAGGCTGGGCTTGGCTCCTACAATGAGCAGTTCTTC.

This rearrangement joins TRBV28 to TRBJ2-3; 8 bases agree with TRBD2. Trimming took 5 bases from V and 0 from J; bases not matched to a gene: 7. The germline CDR1 and CDR2 sequences are MDHEN and SYDVKM. The length of the CDR3 is 16 residues. The CDR3 DNA sequence: TGTGCCAGCAGTCTAACGGGGGGGCCAAGCACAGATACGCAGTATTTT. Its translation is CASSLTGGPSTDTQYF.

The chain combines TRBV7-6 with TRBJ2-5; 8 positions agree with TRBD2. Germline CDR1 and CDR2: SGHVS and FNYEAQ. The CDR3 is 15 residues long. With 5 bases clipped from V and 1 base from J, the junction kept 6 bases outside the gene matches. Written as DNA, the CDR3 is TGTGCCAGCAGCCAGCCCGGGGGGGGCCAAGAGACCCAGTACTTC. Its protein product is CASSQPGGGQETQYF.

V usage is TRBV4-3 and J usage is TRBJ1-6; 11 bases fit TRBD1. Per the germline V gene, CDR1 is LGHNA and CDR2 is YSLEER. The length of the CDR3 is 15 residues. The V gene end was trimmed by 6 bases and the J gene end by 13 bases; junction bases not matched to a gene: 11. This CDR3 reads CASSPMGQGEFPLHF. The CDR3 DNA sequence: TGCGCCAGCAGTCCCATGGGACAGGGGGAATTTCCCCTCCACTTT.

The rearrangement joins TRBV19 to TRBJ1-6; D not resolved. Germline V CDR1 and CDR2: LNHDA, SQIVND (reference sequence). The CDR3 has 16 amino acids. Trimming stripped 0 bases from V and 9 bases from J, with 15 bases between. The CDR3 DNA reads as TGTGCCAGTAGTATAGATCACGGGGTCCCAAGTTCACCCCTCCACTTT. Translated, it gives CASSIDHGVPSSPLHF.

This clone turned up a few times. The chain joins TRBV5-4 to TRBJ1-3; TRBD1 might be the D (5 bases). V lost 4 bases and J lost 0, with 14 bases in between. The CDR3 sequence is 16 residues long. Per the germline V gene, CDR1 is SGHNT and CDR2 is YYREEE (reference sequence). The CDR3 protein is CASSVGHHPSGNTIYF. For the CDR3, the DNA is TGTGCCAGCAGCGTGGGGCATCACCCCTCTGGAAACACCATATATTTT.

There are a few counts of this clone. This chain links TRBV18 with TRBJ1-4, with 7 bases that match TRBD1. The CDR3 sequence is 16 residues long. J was trimmed by 7 bases and V by 2 bases; bases with no gene match: 10. Germline V gene data show CDR1 as KGHSH and CDR2 as LQKENI. In nucleotides, the CDR3 is TGTGCCAGCTCACCATCGGGGACAGATCGAGGTGAAAAACTGTTTTTT. This translates into CASSPSGTDRGEKLFF.

The V and J genes are TRBV4-2 and TRBJ2-5; TRBD1 matches at 9 bases. The germline V gene has CDR1 LGHNA and CDR2 YNFKEQ. Trimming took 4 bases from V and 5 from J; bases not matched to a gene: 11. The CDR3 consists of 16 residues. The CDR3 sequence: CASSPRTTGGRETQYF. CDR3 nucleotides: TGTGCCAGCAGCCCCCGCACAACAGGGGGCCGGGAGACCCAGTACTTC.

As for this clone: Relative to the germline gene, one junction end is altered; a read error may explain this. Here the CDR3 DNA reads TGTGCCAGCAGTCTATCTCCCGGGACAGGGTTCGGGGAGCTGTTTTTT. Translated, it gives CASSLSPGTGFGELFF. This chain connects TRBV27 to TRBJ2-2, with 9 bases that match TRBD1. The CDR3 spans 16 residues. Germline V gene data show CDR1 as MNHEY and CDR2 as SMNVEV (reference sequence).

This clone has a handful of counts. V is TRBV10-3 and J is TRBJ2-3; tentatively, D is TRBD1 (7 bases). V lost 6 bases and J lost 3, with 16 bases in between. The CDR3 runs 15 residues. In germline, CDR1 is ENHRY, CDR2 SYGVKD. CDR3 nucleotides: TGTGCCATCAGCCAGACAGGGAGGCAGACAGATACGCAGTATTTT. It yields the protein CAISQTGRQTDTQYF.

This clone was observed a handful of times. The V and J genes are TRBV6-5 and TRBJ1-2, with 11 bases lining up with TRBD1. Trimming cost V 10 bases and J 4 bases; bases outside gene matches: 5. Germline V gives CDR1 MNHEY, CDR2 SVGAGI. The CDR3 is 13 residues long. CDR3 region: CATGQGEAYGYTF. The CDR3 coding sequence is TGTGCCACGGGACAGGGGGAGGCCTATGGCTACACCTTC.

The chain couples TRBV5-8 to TRBJ1-2; 9 bases are a match to TRBD1. This CDR3 region has 15 residues. Germline V gene data show CDR1 as SGHTS and CDR2 as YDEGEE. Trimming removed 4 bases from V and 6 bases from J; junction bases left unmatched: 10. The CDR3 sequence is CASSATGGLGNGYTF. CDR3 DNA sequence: TGTGCCAGCAGCGCTACAGGGGGCTTAGGGAATGGCTACACCTTC.

The chain is built from TRBV7-9 and TRBJ1-5; tentative D call: TRBD1 (6 bases). The CDR3 covers 14 residues. Germline V lookup: CDR1 SEHNR, CDR2 FQNEAQ (reference sequence). Deletions cut 5 bases from V and 6 bases from J, with 14 bases between. CDR3 nucleotide sequence: TGTGCCAGCAGCGAAACAGGGAAGGGTCAGCCCCAGCATTTT. This translates into CASSETGKGQPQHF.

The CDR3 DNA reads TGTGCCTGGAATCGCCAGGACAGGGGTAAGAGGAACACTGAAGCTTTCTTT. Translation gives CAWNRQDRGKRNTEAFF. This chain links TRBV30 with TRBJ1-1; TRBD1 aligns across 9 bases. V trimming: 4 bases; J trimming: 1 base; junction bases outside the gene matches: 13. The germline V gene encodes CDR1 GTSNPN and CDR2 SVGIG (reference sequence). The CDR3 spans 17 residues.

This clone was seen a single time. The V gene is TRBV7-9, the J gene TRBJ1-1; TRBD1 aligns across 8 bases. The germline gives CDR1 SEHNR, CDR2 FQNEAQ (reference sequence). Trimming removed 4 bases from V and 6 bases from J; junction bases left unmatched: 4. CDR3 size: 13 residues. CDR3 in amino acids: CASSWDRISEAFF. CDR3 DNA: TGTGCCAGCAGCTGGGACAGGATCTCTGAAGCTTTCTTT.

The gene calls are TRBV19 and TRBJ2-1; D may be TRBD2 (7 bases). The CDR3 is made up of 13 amino acids. CDR1 and CDR2 (germline): LNHDA, SQIVND (reference sequence). Trimming left V 6 bases short and J 5 bases short, with 11 bases between. The CDR3 protein is CASRGGGDNEQFF. CDR3 nucleotide sequence: TGTGCCAGTAGAGGGGGGGGAGACAATGAGCAGTTCTTC.

This chain links TRBV12-2 with TRBJ1-1. TRBV12-2 is assigned pseudogene status. The CDR3 totals 16 residues. Here the CDR3 DNA reads TGTGCACTTTCTAGCCTCCGGGTAGCCTTGAACACTGAAGCTTTCTTT. Residues: CALSSLRVALNTEAFF.

J is TRBJ2-1 and V is TRBV3-1 (or the pseudogene TRBV3-2); D ambiguous. V lost 0 bases to trimming and J lost 0 bases, with 9 bases between them. The germline V gene has CDR1 LGHDT and CDR2 YNNKEL (reference sequence). CDR3 size: 16 residues. CDR3 bases: TGTGCCAGCAGCCAAGATCGAGGAAACTCCTACAATGAGCAGTTCTTC. Protein product: CASSQDRGNSYNEQFF.

The chain recombines TRBV5-4 with TRBJ2-3; no clear D. This CDR3 has 14 residues. Deletions cut 4 bases from V and 0 bases from J, with 9 bases between. From germline, CDR1 is SGHNT and CDR2 YYREEE (reference sequence). The CDR3 protein is CASSTQDSTDTQYF. In DNA form, the CDR3 reads TGTGCCAGCAGCACCCAGGATAGCACAGATACGCAGTATTTT. Using reference TRBV5-4 and TRBJ2-3 for the parts outside the CDR3, the full variable domain is ETGVTQSPTHLIKTRGQQVTLRCSSQSGHNTVSWYQQALGQGPQFIFQYYREEENGRGNFPPRFSGLQFPNYSSELNVNALELDDSALYLCASSTQDSTDTQYFGPGTRLTVL.

The chain recombines TRBV6-4 with TRBJ1-2, with 8 bases that match TRBD1. This CDR3 has 15 amino acids. The trim removed 2 bases at V and 4 bases at J, leaving 6 bases unmatched. Per germline, CDR1 MRHNA and CDR2 SNTAGT. DNA for the CDR3: TGTGCCAGCAGTGACCAGCCAGGGGGCGGCTATGGCTACACCTTC. Translating it yields CASSDQPGGGYGYTF.

This clone occurred a few times. The chain carries TRBV6-5 and TRBJ1-2; 7 positions agree with TRBD1. This CDR3 is 15 amino acids long. Trimming removed 7 bases from V and 4 bases from J; junction bases left unmatched: 12. Germline V lookup: CDR1 MNHEY, CDR2 SVGAGI. CDR3 nucleotide sequence: TGTGCCAGCAAACGCGACAGGGAGATTAGCTATGGCTACACCTTC. It specifies CASKRDREISYGYTF.

The CDR3 loop reads CASSISAGAYGYTF. CDR3 sequence (DNA): TGTGCCAGTAGTATCTCGGCAGGGGCCTATGGCTACACCTTC. The chain links TRBV19 to TRBJ1-2, with D maybe TRBD1 (6 bases). Per the germline V gene, CDR1 is LNHDA and CDR2 is SQIVND (reference sequence). Trimming took off 3 bases at V and 4 bases at J, with 12 bases between the two ends. The CDR3 runs to 14 residues.

The table lists this clone with a count of one. The chain couples TRBV7-6 to TRBJ2-7; TRBD2 aligns across 12 bases. The germline gives CDR1 SGHVS, CDR2 FNYEAQ. J gave up 3 bases and V 5 bases, and 5 bases lay outside the gene matches. The CDR3 extends over 15 amino acids. CDR3 in amino acids: CASSPRTSGVYEQYF. The CDR3 bases are TGTGCCAGCAGCCCCCGGACTAGCGGGGTCTACGAGCAGTACTTC. Variable domain in full (rest from reference TRBV7-6 and TRBJ2-7): GAGVSQSPRYKVTKRGQDVALRCDPISGHVSLYWYRQALGQGPEFLTYFNYEAQQDKSGLPNDRFSAERPEGSISTLTIQRTEQRDSAMYRCASSPRTSGVYEQYFGPGTRLTVT.

Comments on this clone: At one boundary the junction diverges from the germline segment, which might be a read error. CDR3 sequence: CASSARPSGGLTGELFF. DNA for the CDR3: TGTGCTAGCAGCGCAAGGCCTAGCGGGGGGCTTACCGGGGAGCTGTTTTTT. The chain joins TRBV7-7 to TRBJ2-2; TRBD2 matches at 11 bases. This CDR3 has 17 amino acids. Germline V gives CDR1 SSHAT, CDR2 FNYEAQ (reference sequence).

This chain connects TRBV6-5 to TRBJ2-3, with D hard to call. The CDR3 is 12 amino acids. Germline CDR1 and CDR2: MNHEY and SVGAGI. Trimming removed 6 bases at V and 5 bases at J, with 9 bases between. Here the CDR3 DNA reads TGTGCCAGCAGCTCCAGCGTAGATACGCAGTATTTT. This sequence encodes CASSSSVDTQYF.